Below are 23 T cell receptor beta chains sequenced from a single sample in a study of cytomegalovirus exposure and HLA in healthy donors. Primers for the PCR totalled 60 Vbeta and 13 Jbeta. TCRdb's copy holds only in-frame clones and misses some; the assay was immunoSEQ multiplex PCR. The table has 90,000 or so clones, 69% seen once. Specimen: PBMCs. The receptor source for this set is a man between 45 and 60 years old in good health and CMV-seronegative.

CDR3 sequence reads: CASSPGLAGGFTDTQYF. In DNA form, the CDR3 reads TGTGCCAGCAGCCCTGGACTAGCGGGGGGGTTCACAGATACGCAGTATTTT. The chain has TRBV7-6 and TRBJ2-3; 15 nucleotides match TRBD2. The CDR3 loop spans 17 amino acids. CDR1 and CDR2 from the germline V gene are SGHVS and FNYEAQ. The junction had 5 bases not matched to a gene; V was cut back by 5 bases and J by 2 bases.

The chain uses TRBV5-6 and TRBJ2-1; 16 bases line up with TRBD2. The germline V gene encodes CDR1 SGHDT and CDR2 YYEEEE. This CDR3 is 17 amino acids long. V lost 5 bases, J lost 1 base, and 3 bases stayed unmatched. The CDR3 nucleotides are TGTGCCAGCAGGGGACTAGCGGGGGGGCGATCCTACAATGAGCAGTTCTTC. Protein: CASRGLAGGRSYNEQFF.

The V gene is TRBV5-1, the J gene TRBJ1-6; 9 bases map to TRBD1. The CDR3 is made up of 14 amino acids. The V gene end was trimmed by 4 bases and the J gene end by 10 bases; junction bases not matched to a gene: 6. Germline values: CDR1 SGHRS, CDR2 YFSETQ. CDR3 amino acids: CASSQGTGHSPLHF. The CDR3 coding sequence is TGCGCCAGCAGCCAAGGGACAGGGCACTCACCCCTCCACTTT.

CDR3: CSAGAGDIGDTQYF. CDR3 in DNA: TGCAGCGCGGGCGCGGGAGATATCGGGGATACGCAGTATTTT. V is TRBV29-1 and J is TRBJ2-3, with 7 bases aligning to TRBD2. This CDR3 has 14 amino acids. J was trimmed by 6 bases and V by 7 bases; bases with no gene match: 13. Per the germline V gene, CDR1 is SQVTM and CDR2 is ANQGSEA.

J is TRBJ2-3 and V is TRBV7-9, with 7 bases that match TRBD2. Germline V lookup: CDR1 SEHNR, CDR2 FQNEAQ (reference sequence). V dropped 6 bases and J dropped 7; count of bases not matched to a gene: 13. The CDR3 runs to 15 residues. The CDR3: CASSTISREGYTQYF. DNA of the CDR3: TGTGCCAGCAGTACGATTAGCAGGGAGGGATATACGCAGTATTTT.

J is TRBJ2-7 and V is TRBV6-1; 7 nucleotides line up with TRBD1. CDR3 size: 14 residues. Per the germline V gene, CDR1 is MNHNS and CDR2 is SASEGT. The J segment lost 7 bases and the V segment lost 8 bases, leaving 14 bases of the junction unmatched. CDR3 protein: CASSRGWQYQEQYV. The DNA of the CDR3 is TGTGCCAGCTCCAGGGGGTGGCAGTATCAGGAGCAGTACGTC.

The chain uses TRBV25-1 and TRBJ2-1; TRBD1 is a possible D gene (5 bases). The CDR3 runs 16 residues. Germline loops: CDR1 MGHDK, CDR2 SYGVNS. Trimming removed 0 bases at V and 5 bases at J, with 14 bases between. CDR3 DNA sequence: TGTGCCAGCAGTGAATATAGGGGTGCGAAGAACAATGAGCAGTTCTTC. This sequence encodes CASSEYRGAKNNEQFF.

The chain combines TRBV2 with TRBJ1-5, with a possible D match to TRBD1 (5 bases). Trimming pared 6 bases from V and 9 bases from J, leaving 12 bases between. The CDR3 runs 12 residues. Germline V gives CDR1 SNHLY, CDR2 FYNNEI. Here the CDR3 DNA reads TGTGCCAGCAGGGACACACCGGGGCCCCAGCATTTT. This codes for CASRDTPGPQHF.

This chain's CDR3 is CASSESGRGQGYGYTF. The CDR3 DNA is TGTGCCAGCAGTGAATCTGGCAGGGGGCAGGGCTATGGCTACACCTTC. This rearrangement joins TRBV25-1 to TRBJ1-2, with TRBD1 matching over 8 bases. The CDR3 spans 16 residues. Per germline, CDR1 MGHDK and CDR2 SYGVNS. Trimming removed 1 base from V and 4 bases from J; junction bases left unmatched: 8.

The chain uses TRBV4-3 and TRBJ2-3; tentatively, D is TRBD2 (6 bases). The CDR3 extends over 16 amino acids. V shed 4 bases and J shed 0 bases, with 14 bases lying between them. The V gene's germline CDR1 is LGHNA and CDR2 YSLEER. This chain's CDR3 is CASSPESGGSTDTQYF. The DNA of the CDR3 is TGCGCCAGCAGCCCCGAATCCGGGGGTAGCACAGATACGCAGTATTTT.

The chain links TRBV4-3 to TRBJ2-7; D perhaps matches TRBD2 (6 bases). The germline V and J ends were trimmed by 3 bases and 0 bases, with 12 bases remaining between them. CDR1 and CDR2 (germline): LGHNA, YSLEER. CDR3 length: 15 residues. The CDR3 region is CASSHRDSSSYEQYF. DNA for the CDR3: TGCGCCAGCAGCCATAGGGACTCTAGCTCCTACGAGCAGTACTTC.

Note on this clone: Other DNA sequences in the sample encode the same CDR3. The V gene is TRBV7-3, the J gene TRBJ2-1; possibly TRBD2 for D (6 bases). Germline assignment: CDR1 SGHTA and CDR2 FQGTGA. CDR3 length: 13 amino acids. The V end was cut by 2 bases, the J end by 5 bases, with 7 bases between. The CDR3 region has the DNA TGTGCCAGCAGCTTAGCGGGAAACAATGAGCAGTTCTTC. This translates into CASSLAGNNEQFF.

Only a few counts were recorded for this clone. The gene calls are TRBV19 and TRBJ1-5; perhaps TRBD1 as D (6 bases). The CDR3 loop spans 15 amino acids. Germline CDR1 LNHDA, CDR2 SQIVND (reference sequence). Trimming removed 9 bases at V and 1 base at J, with 16 bases between. The CDR3 DNA follows: TGTGCCAGCACTCAACAGGGTAGGAGCAATCAGCCCCAGCATTTT. Translated: CASTQQGRSNQPQHF.

The V gene is TRBV5-1, the J gene TRBJ1-4, with D unresolved. The CDR3 is 14 amino acids. The V end lost 0 bases, the J end lost 6 bases, and 9 bases lay between the germline ends. The germline CDR1 and CDR2 sequences are SGHRS and YFSETQ. CDR3 region: CASSLEPRDEKLFF. The CDR3 DNA is TGCGCCAGCAGCTTGGAGCCTCGGGATGAAAAACTGTTTTTT.

This clone was counted between two and nine times. The genes are TRBV30 and TRBJ2-3, with TRBD2 matching over 7 bases. The CDR3 covers 13 residues. CDR1 is GTSNPN and CDR2 is SVGIG in the germline V gene (reference sequence). With V trimmed by 4 bases and J by 3 bases, 4 bases remained unmatched. In nucleotides, the CDR3 is TGTGCCTGGAAGCGGGACCCAACAGATACGCAGTATTTT. It encodes CAWKRDPTDTQYF. Variable domain in full (rest from reference TRBV30 and TRBJ2-3): SQTIHQWPATLVQPVGSPLSLECTVEGTSNPNLYWYRQAAGRGLQLLFYSVGIGQISSEVPQNLSASRPQDRQFILSSKKLLLSDSGFYLCAWKRDPTDTQYFGPGTRLTVL.

This clone appeared a few times. CDR3 region: CAISESRGVRYEQYF. The CDR3 bases are TGTGCCATCAGTGAGTCGCGGGGGGTGCGTTACGAGCAGTACTTC. This chain links TRBV10-3 with TRBJ2-7; TRBD2 matches 8 bases. The CDR3 consists of 15 residues. V dropped 0 bases and J dropped 4; count of bases not matched to a gene: 5. Germline V gene sequence: CDR1 ENHRY, CDR2 SYGVKD.

The chain links TRBV5-4 to TRBJ2-1; 9 nucleotides line up with TRBD2. Germline V CDR1 and CDR2: SGHNT, YYREEE (reference sequence). With 2 bases clipped from V and 5 bases from J, the junction kept 5 bases outside the gene matches. The CDR3 contains 15 residues. The CDR3: CASSLGLAINNEQFF. Here the CDR3 DNA reads TGTGCCAGCAGCTTAGGACTAGCGATTAACAATGAGCAGTTCTTC.

The chain uses TRBV4-3 and TRBJ2-5; no clear D. The CDR3 runs 15 residues. The germline V gene encodes CDR1 LGHNA and CDR2 YSLEER. The V end was cut by 2 bases, the J end by 2 bases, with 12 bases between. CDR3 protein: CASSQSATVQETQYF. Here the CDR3 DNA reads TGCGCCAGCAGCCAATCCGCGACTGTACAAGAGACCCAGTACTTC.

This chain connects TRBV5-4 to TRBJ2-7; 11 bases are shared with TRBD2. CDR3 length equals 16 residues. V shed 4 bases, J shed 0 bases, and the junction held 6 bases outside the gene matches. The V gene's germline CDR1 is SGHNT and CDR2 YYREEE (reference sequence). CDR3 sequence reads: CASSLTSGGSSYEQYF. CDR3 nucleotides: TGTGCCAGCAGCCTAACTAGCGGGGGAAGCTCCTACGAGCAGTACTTC. The full variable domain, rest sourced from reference TRBV5-4 and TRBJ2-7, is ETGVTQSPTHLIKTRGQQVTLRCSSQSGHNTVSWYQQALGQGPQFIFQYYREEENGRGNFPPRFSGLQFPNYSSELNVNALELDDSALYLCASSLTSGGSSYEQYFGPGTRLTVT.

V gene TRBV5-6 combines with J gene TRBJ2-3, with D maybe TRBD2 (5 bases). Germline loops: CDR1 SGHDT, CDR2 YYEEEE. The ends were cut back, 0 bases at V and 0 bases at J, with 11 bases in the middle. This CDR3 is 16 amino acids long. CDR3 coding DNA: TGTGCCAGCAGCTTGGATGGGAGCTGGAGCACAGATACGCAGTATTTT. This sequence encodes CASSLDGSWSTDTQYF.

This CDR3 reads CASSLEYNYGYTF. CDR3 DNA: TGTGCCAGCAGCTTAGAATATAACTATGGCTACACCTTC. The gene calls are TRBV7-9 and TRBJ1-2; D is undetermined. This CDR3 comprises 13 residues. Trimming left V 1 base short and J 1 base short, with 4 bases between. The germline V gene has CDR1 SEHNR and CDR2 FQNEAQ (reference sequence).

The chain has TRBV6-1 and TRBJ2-7, with D possibly TRBD1 on 6 matching bases. Per the germline V gene, CDR1 is MNHNS and CDR2 is SASEGT. The V and J ends lost 5 bases and 3 bases respectively, with 14 bases between them. CDR3 size: 14 residues. CDR3 DNA sequence: TGTGCCAGCAGTAGAAGACAGGTCGGCTACGAGCAGTACGTC. Translated: CASSRRQVGYEQYV.

The CDR3 bases are TGTGCCAGCAGCCTTGGTGGGGAGGGCAATCAGCCCCAGCATTTT. This sequence encodes CASSLGGEGNQPQHF. J is TRBJ1-5 and V is TRBV9; D gene unclear. Germline-derived CDR1 and CDR2 are SGDLS and YYNGEE. Trimming pared 4 bases from V and 2 bases from J, leaving 13 bases between. The CDR3 runs 15 residues.